A single sample is the source of the 19 T cell receptor beta chains below, sequenced in a study of lymphopenia after photon versus proton radiotherapy. Sequencing used immunoSEQ multiplex PCR; TCRdb keeps in-frame clones, though not all of them. The table records 150,000 or so clones, more than 85% of them present only once. The input for sequencing was peripheral blood, taken from a patient treated with photon-based radiotherapy. Receptors were obtained from a man between 45 and 60 years old with gastric cancer.

The gene calls are TRBV7-6 and TRBJ2-7; D not resolved. V dropped 2 bases and J dropped 0 bases, with 8 bases sitting between them. The germline CDR1 and CDR2 sequences are SGHVS and FNYEAQ. The CDR3 is 14 residues long. In DNA form, the CDR3 reads TGTGCCAGCAGCTTAACAGCGACCTCCTACGAGCAGTACTTC. Translating gives CASSLTATSYEQYF.

This rearrangement joins TRBV5-6 to TRBJ2-5; D unresolved. There are 15 residues in the CDR3. V lost 0 bases and J lost 4, with 13 bases in between. Germline values: CDR1 SGHDT, CDR2 YYEEEE. CDR3 sequence (DNA): TGTGCCAGCAGCTTGGGGGCCTGGAGCAGAGAGACCCAGTACTTC. Translated, it gives CASSLGAWSRETQYF.

In this sample, this clone turned up once. Sequence at one end of the junction differs from germline and may be a read error. The chain recombines TRBV7-7 with TRBJ2-3; D is unresolved. CDR1 SSHAT and CDR2 FNYEAQ come from the germline V gene (reference sequence). This CDR3 region has 15 residues. The CDR3 coding sequence is TGTGCCAGCAGTTTAGGGTCTGGCAACACAGATACGCAGTATTTT. Amino acids: CASSLGSGNTDTQYF.

This rearrangement joins TRBV19 to TRBJ1-1; 7 nucleotides align to TRBD1. Germline values: CDR1 LNHDA, CDR2 SQIVND (reference sequence). This CDR3 is built from 14 residues. Trimming at V came to 7 bases and at J to 2 bases, leaving 7 bases not matched to a gene. This chain's CDR3 is CASTITGANTEAFF. The CDR3, as DNA: TGTGCCAGTACCATTACAGGGGCTAACACTGAAGCTTTCTTT. Together with reference TRBV19 and TRBJ1-1, the CDR3 gives the full variable domain: DGGITQSPKYLFRKEGQNVTLSCEQNLNHDAMYWYRQDPGQGLRLIYYSQIVNDFQKGDIAEGYSVSREKKESFPLTVTSAQKNPTAFYLCASTITGANTEAFFGQGTRLTVV.

The V and J genes are TRBV5-1 and TRBJ1-4; 12 bases align to TRBD1. This CDR3 contains 17 residues. The V segment lost 3 bases and the J segment 7 bases; nucleotides outside the gene matches: 10. Germline CDR1 reads SGHRS; CDR2 reads YFSETQ. CDR3 nucleotides: TGCGCCAGCAGCTCGGTCCCGGGACAGGGGGCAGGTGAAAAACTGTTTTTT. Protein: CASSSVPGQGAGEKLFF.

The chain joins TRBV6-5 to TRBJ1-1; 8 nucleotides align to TRBD1. Trimming cost V 6 bases and J 0 bases; bases outside gene matches: 0. The CDR3 covers 13 residues. From germline, CDR1 is MNHEY and CDR2 SVGAGI. The CDR3 sequence is CASSRGLNTEAFF. CDR3 sequence (DNA): TGTGCCAGCAGCAGGGGGCTGAACACTGAAGCTTTCTTT.

The chain links TRBV5-1 to TRBJ2-1; no reliable D call. The CDR3 has 13 amino acids. Germline-derived CDR1 and CDR2 are SGHRS and YFSETQ. Trimming removed 4 bases from V and 9 bases from J, with 14 bases in between. The CDR3 spells CASSVTRAGEQFF. The DNA of the CDR3 is TGCGCCAGCAGCGTGACTCGCGCCGGTGAGCAGTTCTTC.

This clone has just a few counts. The rearrangement uses TRBV19 and TRBJ2-4; D is undetermined. CDR3 length equals 15 residues. CDR1 and CDR2 from the germline V gene are LNHDA and SQIVND (reference sequence). Between the trimmed V and J ends, which lost 4 bases and 3 bases, there was a span of 13 bases. The CDR3 DNA reads as TGTGCCAGTAGTAACCCCCGGACGTACAAAAACATTCAGTACTTC. This translates into CASSNPRTYKNIQYF.

The rearrangement joins TRBV11-3 to TRBJ2-1; 10 positions match TRBD1. Germline values: CDR1 SGHNT, CDR2 YENEEA. J gave up 9 bases and V 4 bases, and 3 bases lay outside the gene matches. This CDR3 region has 13 residues. In nucleotides, the CDR3 is TGTGCCAGCAGCTGGACAGGGGGGGGTGAGCAGTTCTTC. Protein product: CASSWTGGGEQFF.

The count of this clone is one. The V and J genes are TRBV9 and TRBJ2-5, with 9 bases that match TRBD1. The germline CDR1 and CDR2 sequences are SGDLS and YYNGEE. V shed 1 base and J 5 bases; nucleotides not matched to a gene: 9. The CDR3 covers 16 residues. DNA for the CDR3: TGTGCCAGCAGCGTACAGCCGGGACAGGGAAGCGAGACCCAGTACTTC. Protein: CASSVQPGQGSETQYF.

The V and J genes are TRBV19 and TRBJ1-5; D not resolved. CDR1 and CDR2 from the germline V gene are LNHDA and SQIVND (reference sequence). This CDR3 has 15 amino acids. The V end was cut by 11 bases, the J end by 3 bases, with 20 bases between. The CDR3 here is CASQMDLFDNQPQHF. CDR3 bases: TGTGCCTCTCAAATGGACTTATTCGACAATCAGCCCCAGCATTTT.

Only one count was recorded for this clone. The chain combines TRBV7-8 with TRBJ2-5; D unresolved. The V and J ends lost 5 bases and 1 base respectively, with 8 bases between them. Germline CDR1 is SGHVS and CDR2 is FQNEAQ. This CDR3 region has 13 residues. The CDR3 loop reads CASSPRTQETQYF. CDR3 nucleotide sequence: TGTGCCAGCAGCCCCCGGACCCAAGAGACCCAGTACTTC. The whole variable domain, filled in from reference TRBV7-8 and TRBJ2-5, reads GAGVSQSPRYKVAKRGQDVALRCDPISGHVSLFWYQQALGQGPEFLTYFQNEAQLDKSGLPSDRFFAERPEGSVSTLKIQRTQQEDSAVYLCASSPRTQETQYFGPGTRLLVL.

The chain has TRBV7-8 and TRBJ2-1, with D perhaps TRBD2 (6 bases). Trimming pared 1 base from V and 1 base from J, leaving 11 bases between. Germline V CDR1 and CDR2: SGHVS, FQNEAQ. This CDR3 has 16 residues. This chain's CDR3 is CASSLGRLVSYNEQFF. The CDR3 DNA follows: TGTGCCAGCAGCTTAGGAAGACTAGTGTCCTACAATGAGCAGTTCTTC.

The chain uses TRBV18 and TRBJ1-5; possibly TRBD1 for D (5 bases). Germline V gene lookup returns CDR1 KGHSH and CDR2 LQKENI. Deletions cut 2 bases from V and 3 bases from J, with 8 bases between. This CDR3 has 14 residues. The CDR3 loop is CASSPGTINQPQHF. The CDR3 region has the DNA TGTGCCAGCTCACCAGGGACTATCAATCAGCCCCAGCATTTT.

The chain recombines TRBV11-2 with TRBJ2-3; D ambiguous. CDR1 and CDR2 from the germline V gene are SGHAT and FQNNGV. The V gene lost 4 bases and the J gene lost 2 bases, with 4 bases spanning the gap. CDR3 length: 12 amino acids. CDR3 in DNA: TGTGCCAGCAGCTCCGTCACAGATACGCAGTATTTT. Its protein is CASSSVTDTQYF.

The CDR3 DNA reads as TGTGCCAGCAGCACAGGACTAGCGGGAGGTTTTAGAGAGACCCAGTACTTC. This translates into CASSTGLAGGFRETQYF. The chain carries TRBV11-3 and TRBJ2-5; 14 nucleotides match TRBD2. Per germline, CDR1 SGHNT and CDR2 YENEEA. The CDR3 contains 17 residues. Germline trimming cut 5 bases from V and 4 bases from J; bases unmatched to any gene: 9.

The gene calls are TRBV20-1 and TRBJ2-7, with no clear D. V was shortened by 6 bases and J by 0 bases, with 6 bases between the two germline ends. Germline V gene sequence: CDR1 DFQATT, CDR2 SNEGSKA (reference sequence). The CDR3 extends over 11 amino acids. DNA for the CDR3: TGCAGTGCCAAGGTCTCCTACGAGCAGTACTTC. It yields the protein CSAKVSYEQYF.

The CDR3 DNA sequence: TGTGCCAGCAGCTCCACTAGCGGGAGAACGGAGACCCAGTACTTC. Protein sequence: CASSSTSGRTETQYF. The chain recombines TRBV7-7 with TRBJ2-5; the match to TRBD2 covers 11 bases. The germline gives CDR1 SSHAT, CDR2 FNYEAQ (reference sequence). V lost 4 bases, J lost 5 bases, and 6 bases stayed unmatched. The CDR3 runs to 15 residues.

This clone was seen a single time. The chain links TRBV19 to TRBJ2-7, with 8 bases aligning to TRBD2. V dropped 6 bases and J dropped 7; count of bases not matched to a gene: 14. Germline assignment: CDR1 LNHDA and CDR2 SQIVND (reference sequence). The CDR3 is 15 amino acids. This CDR3 is CASSPRDSGKREQYF. The CDR3 DNA sequence: TGTGCCAGTAGCCCCCGGGATAGCGGGAAGAGAGAGCAGTACTTC.